Described below is a single TCR beta chain sequence and its context. Antigen specificity is unknown. Germline V gives CDR1 LGHNA, CDR2 YNFKEQ. With 4 bases removed from V and 10 bases from J, the gap between germline ends came to 8 bases. The CDR3 has 11 residues. The sample belongs to a study of T cell repertoires in cytomegalovirus infection. Study information: Recently identified HLA-C-restricted CMV epitopes were used, and well-studied HLA-B-restricted CMV epitopes were used as well. From public TCR beta signatures came an indication of both CMV infection and matching HLA type.

One entry per CDR3 protein results from TCRdb running MiXCR on the reads. This table has approximately 1,000,000 distinct CDR3 sequences, approximately 31% appearing once. Study-wide points: CMV carriers having the relevant HLA were flagged by cumulative public TCR beta family frequency.

The material was cultured CD8+ T cells from PBMCs, obtained from culture after CMV antigen stimulation. The receptor comes from a human donor in good health (CMV status not recorded). Some clones in this sample may be carry-over from other donors' samples. The J gene is TRBJ2-1, the V gene TRBV4-2; weak D call: TRBD2 (5 bases). This chain's CDR3 is CASSRGLEQFF. The CDR3 region has the DNA TGTGCCAGCAGCCGAGGACTCGAGCAGTTCTTC.